The T cell receptor (beta chain) described here comes from a study of blood T cell repertoires in COVID-19 (dated by TCRdb to 2020 to 2021). Regarding the study in general: The collaborator samples originated in the United States, Italy and Spain and spanned the acute and convalescent phases of COVID-19. The sample metadata nearly always contained a de-identified subject ID, COVID-19 status, age in years and sex. A freely available public database, intended as a resource for researchers studying the immune response to SARS-CoV-2, is where the repertoires were released. The prospective study material was composed of cDNA or gDNA derived from T cells, B-cell-depleted T cells, or PBMCs. The dataset comprised deeply sampled blood TCRbeta repertoires from subjects exposed to, actively infected with, or recovered from COVID-19. Where available, HLA class I and class II types were taken from metadata supplied by the sample provider and were not determined by assay-based typing. Samples came from the ongoing ImmuneRACE study (first 160 participants) plus 1,254 subjects from 6 global collaborators.

Compared with germline, V lacks 4 bases and J lacks 6 bases; bases without a gene match: 6. Per the germline V gene, MRHNA is the CDR1 and SNTAGT is the CDR2. The CDR3 numbers 15 residues from cysteine through phenylalanine. The retained sequence is limited to the CDR3, 45 bases, with the frame set at the first base. On this clone: Its antigen remains undetermined. Per-base quality was not reported, and no clone a single base away is much larger than it.

The immunoSEQ Assay, a bias-controlled multiplex PCR, was used to amplify TCRbeta CDR3 regions from genomic DNA. Concerning the study's data processing: The number of nucleated cells in each sample was estimated by amplification of reference gene primers within the assay. To quantify the absolute abundance of each unique TCRbeta CDR3 rearrangement, sequence reads were collapsed and filtered. For each sample, productive Simpson clonality was calculated as the square root of Simpson's diversity index over productive rearrangements. This is the immuneACCESS table as TCRdb keeps it, with only in-frame sequences that have V and J called. A part of the clones is gone; compared with another copy, unresolved V genes explain less than half, and the rest is unexplained. Clonal size and the V and J genes are those of that table, whereas D and trimming came from the DNA. This sample gives approximately 80,000 clones in total; about 87% of them show up just once. The ten most abundant clones make up about 8.2% of the sample.

Paper-wide results and their limitations: Clinical and demographic metadata were provided uncurated, with the amount varying by source and participant.

Whole blood was collected in K2EDTA tubes by collaborating institutions according to the institutions' own protocols. For TCRbeta analysis, collaborators shipped samples as frozen whole blood, isolated PBMCs, or DNA extracted from either of those sample types. The sequence came from a human donor in a cohort sampled during active COVID-19. Sequencing was performed on peripheral blood. In this chain, TRBV6-4 is recombined with TRBJ2-3; a stretch of 11 junction bases matches TRBD2. The DNA sequence is TGTGCCAGCAGTGTTCTAGCGGGGGGCCTGGATACGCAGTATTTT. Its coded protein is CASSVLAGGLDTQYF.